This passage covers 3 T cell receptor beta chains from one sample sequenced in a study of technical replicates of blood from a handful of donors. This table comes from immunoSEQ multiplex PCR, and its TCRdb copy is limited to in-frame clones, with some not included. The table records about 94,000 clones, about 96% of them present only once. What was sequenced was T cells isolated from PBMCs. The receptors come from a human donor in good health.

This chain connects TRBV27 to TRBJ2-1; TRBD2 agrees at 11 bases. V shed 5 bases, J shed 0 bases, and the junction held 6 bases outside the gene matches. CDR3 length equals 17 residues. Looked up from germline, CDR1 is MNHEY and CDR2 is SMNVEV (reference sequence). The CDR3 is CASSPGLAGFSYNEQFF. For the CDR3, the DNA is TGTGCCAGCAGTCCCGGACTAGCGGGCTTCTCCTACAATGAGCAGTTCTTC.

The rearrangement joins TRBV19 to TRBJ1-5; D perhaps matches TRBD1 (5 bases). CDR1 is LNHDA and CDR2 is SQIVND in the germline V gene (reference sequence). With 3 bases removed from V and 7 bases from J, the gap between germline ends came to 13 bases. The CDR3 sequence is 14 residues long. CDR3 protein: CASSITGPRQPQHF. In nucleotides, the CDR3 is TGTGCCAGTAGTATTACAGGTCCTAGACAGCCCCAGCATTTT.

This sequence joins TRBV6-5 and TRBJ1-5; D possibly corresponds to TRBD1 (6 bases). This CDR3 is built from 14 residues. Germline assignment: CDR1 MNHEY and CDR2 SVGAGI. Between the trimmed V and J ends, which lost 5 bases and 2 bases, there was a span of 10 bases. The CDR3 sequence is CASSARQGNQPQHF. CDR3 coding DNA: TGTGCCAGCAGTGCCCGACAGGGCAATCAGCCCCAGCATTTT.